The present TCR beta chain was sequenced within a study of T-cell memory formation after mild COVID-19. On the study more broadly: Largely, the TCR clusters proved donor specific. Notes on the study in general: Contracting clones, day 15 to 85, had balanced CD4/CD8, and later expanders favored CD4+.

This CDR3 is 15 amino acids long. V trimming: 4 bases; J trimming: 4 bases; junction bases outside the gene matches: 5. Using constant-segment primers, 5'RACE produced TCR alpha and TCR beta cDNA libraries carrying sample barcodes and UMIs. Each CDR3 protein gets one entry after TCRdb re-called the 5' RACE reads with MiXCR. The sample includes 550,000 to 600,000 distinct CDR3 sequences, 20% to 25% seen only once; the top ten take roughly 9.1%. This clonotype was seen ten or more times. Its specificity is unknown. Sequenced input: PBMCs or a T cell subset sorted from them (not recorded which). The sequence derives from an adult woman who had mild COVID-19 (a few samples of this study predate the infection). Cell type and time point are not known. The J gene is TRBJ2-7, the V gene TRBV12-3 or TRBV12-4; 12 positions agree with TRBD2. The CDR3 sequence is CASSSSGGASYEQYF. CDR3 bases: TGTGCCAGCAGTTCTAGCGGGGGGGCGTCGTACGAGCAGTACTTC.